These 4 T cell receptor beta chains came from one sample sequenced in a study of early T cells in non-severe SARS-CoV-2 infection. TCRdb re-derived calls from the 5' RACE reads in MiXCR, one entry per CDR3 protein. The sample shows about 50,000 distinct CDR3 sequences, about 6.5% of them seen only once. Sequenced material: whole blood, taken at baseline. Receptors were obtained from an adult who was a healthcare worker with PCR-confirmed SARS-CoV-2 infection or an uninfected control (not recorded which).

V is TRBV10-3 and J is TRBJ1-6; D gene uncertain. Germline assignment: CDR1 ENHRY and CDR2 SYGVKD. The CDR3 extends over 15 amino acids. Trimming pared 0 bases from V and 10 bases from J, leaving 13 bases between. The CDR3 reads CAISESFVAGSPLHF. The CDR3 bases are TGTGCCATCAGTGAGTCGTTTGTGGCCGGGTCACCCCTCCACTTT.

Many counts were recorded for this clonotype. The V gene is TRBV7-9, the J gene TRBJ1-1; D might be TRBD1 (5 bases). Trimming cost V 7 bases and J 2 bases, with 14 bases left between them. CDR3 length equals 14 residues. CDR1 is SEHNR and CDR2 is FQNEAQ in the germline V gene (reference sequence). The CDR3 DNA follows: TGTGCCAGCACCACGCTGCAGGGAAACACTGAAGCTTTCTTT. Translation: CASTTLQGNTEAFF.

The sample holds many counts of this clonotype. V is TRBV14 and J is TRBJ2-3; 11 nucleotides agree with TRBD2. The germline V gene has CDR1 SGHDN and CDR2 FVKESK. This CDR3 comprises 18 residues. V shed 0 bases, J shed 4 bases, and the junction held 9 bases outside the gene matches. The CDR3 here is CASSQDEWPSGGPDTQYF. In nucleotides, the CDR3 is TGTGCCAGCAGCCAAGATGAATGGCCTAGCGGGGGGCCAGATACGCAGTATTTT.

This clonotype appeared many times. This chain uses TRBV6-6 with TRBJ1-2, with D perhaps matching TRBD1 (5 bases). CDR3 length equals 13 residues. Germline CDR1 is MNHNY and CDR2 is SVGAGI (reference sequence). V was pared by 1 base and J by 10 bases, with 13 bases between. CDR3 DNA sequence: TGTGCCAGCAGTTACTGGCGGGACGCTAACTACACCTTC. Encoded protein: CASSYWRDANYTF.